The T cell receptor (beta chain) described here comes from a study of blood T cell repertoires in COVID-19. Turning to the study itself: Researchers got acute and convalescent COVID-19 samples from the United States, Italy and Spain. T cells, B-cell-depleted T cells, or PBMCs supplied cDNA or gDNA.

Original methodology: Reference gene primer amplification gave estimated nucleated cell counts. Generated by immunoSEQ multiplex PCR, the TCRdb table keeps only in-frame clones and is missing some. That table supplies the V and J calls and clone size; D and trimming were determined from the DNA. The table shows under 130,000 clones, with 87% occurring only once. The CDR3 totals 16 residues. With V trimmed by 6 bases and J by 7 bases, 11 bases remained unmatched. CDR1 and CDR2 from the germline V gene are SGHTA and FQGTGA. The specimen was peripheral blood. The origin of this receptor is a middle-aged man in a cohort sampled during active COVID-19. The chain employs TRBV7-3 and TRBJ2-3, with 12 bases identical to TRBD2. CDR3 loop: CASRLTSGGNIYTQYF. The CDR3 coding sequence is TGTGCCAGCAGGTTGACTAGCGGGGGAAATATCTATACGCAGTATTTT.